This T cell receptor (beta chain) was found in a study of shared clonotypes between healthy human individuals. The protocol was immunoSEQ multiplex PCR, while the TCRdb copy is restricted to in-frame clones and leaves out a portion. The sample includes 1 million to 1.3 million clones, about 80% seen only once; the top ten take 0.5% to 0.65%. The length of the CDR3 is 15 residues. Germline V gene sequence: CDR1 MDHEN, CDR2 SYDVKM. Trimming shortened V by 6 bases and J by 2 bases, and 16 bases separated the two germline ends. This sequence was found in a man between 18 and 35 years old in good health. Some clones in this sample may be carry-over from other donors' samples. The chain links TRBV28 to TRBJ2-5; the D is unclear. Sample: memory CD4+ T cells from PBMCs. Subset reported: CD45RA-negative fraction. CDR3 DNA: TGTGCCAGCAGACGACGACCGCCTAGACAAGAGACCCAGTACTTC. Its protein is CASRRRPPRQETQYF.